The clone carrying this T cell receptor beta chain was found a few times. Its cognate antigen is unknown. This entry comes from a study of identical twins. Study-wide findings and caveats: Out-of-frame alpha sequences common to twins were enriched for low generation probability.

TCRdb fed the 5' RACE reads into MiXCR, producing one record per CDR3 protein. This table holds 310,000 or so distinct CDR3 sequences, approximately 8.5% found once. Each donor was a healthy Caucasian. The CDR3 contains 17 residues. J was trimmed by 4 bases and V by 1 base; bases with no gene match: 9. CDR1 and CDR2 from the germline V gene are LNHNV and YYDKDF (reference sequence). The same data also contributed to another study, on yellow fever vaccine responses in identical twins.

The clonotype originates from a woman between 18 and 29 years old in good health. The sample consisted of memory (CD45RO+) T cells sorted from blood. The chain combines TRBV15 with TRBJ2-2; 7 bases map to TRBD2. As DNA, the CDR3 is TGTGCCACCAGCAGAGGGGGAGGACGGGGGGTCACCGGGGAGCTGTTTTTT. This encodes CATSRGGGRGVTGELFF.